Following are 28 T cell receptor beta chains from one sample sequenced in a study of blood T cell repertoires in COVID-19. Generated by immunoSEQ multiplex PCR, the TCRdb table keeps only in-frame clones and is missing some. The table shows 250,000 to 400,000 clones, with 70% to 90% occurring only once. The sequenced material came from peripheral blood. These receptor sequences come from a woman aged 30 to 39 with COVID-19, enrolled during active disease.

This clone was detected only once. The V call is TRBV21-1, the J call TRBJ2-1; the table's D call, TRBD1, was not checked against the DNA. TRBV21-1 constitutes a pseudogene. The CDR3 extends over 16 amino acids. This CDR3 is CASPKGGDRGGYEQFF. The DNA for the CDR3 is TGTGCCAGCCCGAAAGGGGGGGACAGGGGAGGTTATGAGCAGTTCTTC.

This chain joins TRBV7-9 and TRBJ1-3, with D hard to call. Trimming pared 4 bases from V and 3 bases from J, leaving 13 bases between. This CDR3 contains 15 residues. Germline V gene lookup returns CDR1 SEHNR and CDR2 FQNEAQ (reference sequence). CDR3 sequence (DNA): TGTGCCAGCAGCTCACTACAACGGGATGGAAACACCATATATTTT. It translates to CASSSLQRDGNTIYF.

This chain connects TRBV9 to TRBJ2-3, with 7 bases lining up with TRBD2. Looked up from germline, CDR1 is SGDLS and CDR2 is YYNGEE. V was clipped by 0 bases and J by 2 bases; unmatched bases: 6. CDR3 length: 16 residues. The CDR3 DNA reads as TGTGCCAGCAGCGTAGGTCTCGGGGGGTACACAGATACGCAGTATTTT. Translation: CASSVGLGGYTDTQYF.

This rearrangement joins TRBV4-1 to TRBJ2-7, with a possible D match to TRBD1 (7 bases). The CDR3 is 15 amino acids. Germline V CDR1 and CDR2: MGHRA, YSYEKL. The V gene lost 5 bases and the J gene lost 5 bases, with 19 bases spanning the gap. The CDR3: CASSETISRGDEQYF. As DNA, the CDR3 is TGCGCCAGCAGCGAGACGATCTCCAGGGGGGACGAGCAGTACTTC.

This chain connects TRBV2 to TRBJ2-2, with TRBD2 matching over 11 bases. V dropped 3 bases and J dropped 4; count of bases not matched to a gene: 10. From germline, CDR1 is SNHLY and CDR2 FYNNEI. This CDR3 is built from 18 residues. The CDR3 sequence: CASSDWGLAGGRTGELFF. The CDR3 nucleotides are TGTGCCAGCAGTGACTGGGGCCTAGCGGGGGGACGCACCGGGGAGCTGTTTTTT.

The chain links TRBV12-5 to TRBJ1-1, with TRBD1 as a possible D gene (5 bases). Germline lookup yields CDR1 LGHNT and CDR2 FRNRAP. The CDR3 covers 12 residues. The ends were cut back, 4 bases at V and 6 bases at J, with 9 bases in the middle. In DNA, the CDR3 is TGTGCTAGTGGTTGGGGCAATGCTGAAGCTTTCTTT. This gives the protein CASGWGNAEAFF.

This clone was detected only a few times. The chain has TRBV27 and TRBJ2-7, with a tentative D call TRBD2 (6 bases). The CDR3 sequence is 16 residues long. Germline V gene lookup returns CDR1 MNHEY and CDR2 SMNVEV (reference sequence). The germline V and J ends were trimmed by 2 bases and 4 bases, with 18 bases remaining between them. CDR3 DNA: TGTGCCAGCAGTTTACGGCGGGGCCTCCTAAAATACGAGCAGTACTTC. It is translated as CASSLRRGLLKYEQYF.

There are a few counts of this clone. The rearrangement links TRBV7-9 to TRBJ2-7, with D possibly matching TRBD2 (6 bases). The V gene's germline CDR1 is SEHNR and CDR2 FQNEAQ (reference sequence). The V end lost 1 base, the J end lost 6 bases, and 22 bases lay between the germline ends. The CDR3 totals 17 residues. The CDR3 nucleotides are TGTGCCAGCAGCTTAGGTCGCGGAGGGCTCGCCTACGGCGAGCAGTACTTC. Translated: CASSLGRGGLAYGEQYF.

The chain carries TRBV7-2 and TRBJ2-6, with unresolved D. The CDR3 sequence is 17 residues long. Germline CDR1 SGHTA, CDR2 FQGNSA. V shed 2 bases and J shed 0 bases, with 11 bases lying between them. CDR3 in DNA: TGTGCCAGCAGCTTATTCCAGGTACCCTCTGGGGCCAACGTCCTGACTTTC. It specifies CASSLFQVPSGANVLTF.

V usage is TRBV21-1 and J usage is TRBJ1-3; TRBD1 is the table's D call, not checked against the DNA. TRBV21-1 constitutes a pseudogene. This CDR3 comprises 17 residues. Here the CDR3 reads CASSNGTDQLSGNTIYF. CDR3 DNA: TGTGCCAGCAGCAATGGGACAGATCAATTATCTGGAAACACCATATATTTT.

The gene calls are TRBV6-1 and TRBJ1-6, with a possible D match to TRBD1 (6 bases). The V end lost 4 bases, the J end lost 6 bases, and 16 bases lay between the germline ends. The CDR3 spans 16 residues. Germline values: CDR1 MNHNS, CDR2 SASEGT. DNA of the CDR3: TGTGCCAGCAGTGGATCTGGTTTAGGGGGTAATTCACCCCTCCACTTT. This sequence encodes CASSGSGLGGNSPLHF.

V and J are TRBV11-2 and TRBJ1-6, with D possibly TRBD1 on 5 matching bases. CDR1 is SGHAT and CDR2 is FQNNGV in the germline V gene. This CDR3 has 16 residues. V gave up 5 bases and J gave up 7 bases, with 18 bases separating them. The DNA of the CDR3 is TGTGCCAGCAGCCGCCAGGGTCCCTTTGGAAATTCACCCCTCCACTTT. Translating gives CASSRQGPFGNSPLHF.

With respect to this clone: The same CDR3 is also encoded by other DNA sequences in this sample. The chain is built from TRBV7-9 and TRBJ1-3; D gene unclear. CDR1 and CDR2 (germline): SEHNR, FQNEAQ (reference sequence). The ends were cut back, 1 base at V and 2 bases at J, with 6 bases in the middle. This CDR3 region has 14 residues. CDR3 in amino acids: CASSLGATGNTIYF. Here the CDR3 DNA reads TGTGCCAGCAGCTTAGGGGCAACTGGAAACACCATATATTTT.

The rearrangement joins TRBV5-4 to TRBJ1-2, with D tentatively TRBD1 (6 bases). This CDR3 comprises 15 residues. The V gene lost 0 bases and the J gene lost 8 bases, with 17 bases spanning the gap. Germline V CDR1 and CDR2: SGHNT, YYREEE (reference sequence). CDR3 nucleotides: TGTGCCAGCAGCTTGGCACATACAGGGTACCGAGGCTACACCTTC. Translation: CASSLAHTGYRGYTF. The complete variable domain, with remaining parts taken from reference TRBV5-4 and TRBJ1-2, reads ETGVTQSPTHLIKTRGQQVTLRCSSQSGHNTVSWYQQALGQGPQFIFQYYREEENGRGNFPPRFSGLQFPNYSSELNVNALELDDSALYLCASSLAHTGYRGYTFGSGTRLTVV.

This chain connects TRBV28 to TRBJ1-2; D possibly corresponds to TRBD1 (6 bases). The CDR3 is made up of 13 amino acids. CDR1 is MDHEN, CDR2 SYDVKM, per germline. V shed 4 bases and J shed 7 bases, with 13 bases lying between them. The CDR3 reads CASSSWDKTGYTF. The CDR3 DNA reads as TGTGCCAGCAGTTCGTGGGACAAAACTGGCTACACCTTC.

The chain combines TRBV5-5 with TRBJ1-5; possible D gene TRBD1, 5 bases. V was cut by 0 bases and J by 0 bases, with 16 bases left in between. CDR3 length: 18 residues. Germline assignment: CDR1 SGHKS and CDR2 YYEKEE (reference sequence). CDR3 DNA: TGTGCCAGCAGCTTGGCCCCTGGGGGGTACAATAGCAATCAGCCCCAGCATTTT. This codes for CASSLAPGGYNSNQPQHF.

The genes are TRBV6-5 and TRBJ1-6, with D unclear. V dropped 6 bases and J dropped 7 bases, with 16 bases sitting between them. The germline gives CDR1 MNHEY, CDR2 SVGAGI. The CDR3 sequence is 15 residues long. Here the CDR3 reads CASSLGPSPNSPLHF. CDR3 coding DNA: TGTGCCAGCAGCCTCGGTCCCTCTCCGAATTCACCCCTCCACTTT.

The chain links TRBV21-1 to TRBJ1-5; the D call TRBD1 from the table was never checked on the DNA. TRBV21-1 is given as a pseudogene. The CDR3 consists of 15 residues. CDR3 protein: CASRPEGQKDQPQHF. The CDR3, as DNA: TGTGCCAGCAGACCCGAGGGACAGAAAGATCAGCCCCAGCATTTT.

The chain carries TRBV10-2 and TRBJ2-7; 8 nucleotides match TRBD1. From germline, CDR1 is WSHSY and CDR2 SAAADI. The CDR3 is made up of 14 amino acids. The V segment lost 6 bases and the J segment 2 bases; nucleotides outside the gene matches: 6. CDR3: CASRGTGVPYEQYV. The CDR3 DNA follows: TGCGCCAGCAGGGGGACAGGCGTACCCTACGAGCAGTACGTC.

The chain couples TRBV6-1 to TRBJ1-3; D might be TRBD1 (5 bases). CDR3 length: 16 residues. V was cut by 2 bases and J by 2 bases, with 13 bases left in between. Germline CDR1 reads MNHNS; CDR2 reads SASEGT. The CDR3 region has the DNA TGTGCCAGCAGTGAAATACACCGGGGGGCTGGAAACACCATATATTTT. Encoded protein: CASSEIHRGAGNTIYF.

The CDR3 nucleotides are TGTGCCAGCAGCCAAGCAGGGTCCCAAGAGACCCAGTACTTC. The encoded protein is CASSQAGSQETQYF. The chain joins TRBV14 to TRBJ2-5, with D perhaps matching TRBD1 (5 bases). The germline V gene has CDR1 SGHDN and CDR2 FVKESK. The germline V and J ends were trimmed by 1 base and 1 base, with 7 bases remaining between them. This CDR3 has 14 residues.

V and J are TRBV7-6 and TRBJ2-2, with D possibly TRBD2 on 6 matching bases. Germline CDR1 SGHVS, CDR2 FNYEAQ. Trimming pared 3 bases from V and 1 base from J, leaving 15 bases between. This CDR3 comprises 17 residues. Here the CDR3 DNA reads TGTGCCAGCAGCTTTCCGGCGGGGACCATGAACACCGGGGAGCTGTTTTTT. It translates to CASSFPAGTMNTGELFF. Supplemented by reference TRBV7-6 and TRBJ2-2, the full variable domain reads GAGVSQSPRYKVTKRGQDVALRCDPISGHVSLYWYRQALGQGPEFLTYFNYEAQQDKSGLPNDRFSAERPEGSISTLTIQRTEQRDSAMYRCASSFPAGTMNTGELFFGEGSRLTVL.

The chain is built from TRBV7-9 and TRBJ1-6; 7 nucleotides agree with TRBD1. CDR1 SEHNR and CDR2 FQNEAQ come from the germline V gene (reference sequence). The CDR3 extends over 16 amino acids. With V trimmed by 8 bases and J by 9 bases, 16 bases remained unmatched. CDR3 coding DNA: TGTGCCAGCGCCCGGGACAGCCGTATTAGGGGTTCACCCCTCCACTTT. Amino acid sequence: CASARDSRIRGSPLHF.

The chain joins TRBV15 to TRBJ2-1, with 10 bases that match TRBD2. Looked up from germline, CDR1 is LNHNV and CDR2 is YYDKDF (reference sequence). The CDR3 sequence is 13 residues long. V lost 5 bases to trimming and J lost 8 bases; unmatched junction nucleotides: 3. In DNA form, the CDR3 reads TGTGCCACCAGCGGGACTAGCGACTATGAGCAGTTCTTC. It codes for CATSGTSDYEQFF.

The V call is TRBV2, the J call TRBJ2-3; no firm D call. V gave up 4 bases and J gave up 2 bases, with 10 bases separating them. This CDR3 is built from 14 residues. CDR1 and CDR2 (germline): SNHLY, FYNNEI. This CDR3 is CASSVTTITDTQYF. The CDR3 DNA follows: TGTGCCAGCAGTGTAACTACGATCACAGATACGCAGTATTTT. The entire variable domain, with the rest obtained from reference TRBV2 and TRBJ2-3, is as follows: EPEVTQTPSHQVTQMGQEVILRCVPISNHLYFYWYRQILGQKVEFLVSFYNNEISEKSEIFDDQFSVERPDGSNFTLKIRSTKLEDSAMYFCASSVTTITDTQYFGPGTRLTVL.

The chain employs TRBV10-3 and TRBJ1-5; 8 bases match TRBD1. Unmatched junction bases numbered 3, after V lost 5 bases and J lost 3 bases. This CDR3 comprises 14 residues. Germline CDR1 ENHRY, CDR2 SYGVKD. CDR3 in amino acids: CAISTGGSNQPQHF. The CDR3 DNA reads as TGTGCCATCAGTACAGGGGGTTCCAATCAGCCCCAGCATTTT.

This chain links TRBV4-1 with TRBJ2-5; tentatively, D is TRBD2 (6 bases). Trimming pared 2 bases from V and 7 bases from J, leaving 20 bases between. This CDR3 has 16 residues. CDR1 is MGHRA, CDR2 YSYEKL, per germline. For the CDR3, the DNA is TGCGCCAGCAGCCAAAGCTTTCGGGGGACCGGGGGGACCCAGTACTTC. Protein sequence: CASSQSFRGTGGTQYF.

This chain joins TRBV4-1 and TRBJ2-1; TRBD2 matches at 9 bases. Trimming cost V 1 base and J 8 bases; bases outside gene matches: 6. This CDR3 has 15 amino acids. Germline CDR1 reads MGHRA; CDR2 reads YSYEKL. CDR3 sequence: CASSQAERGVDEQFF. CDR3 sequence (DNA): TGCGCCAGCAGCCAAGCGGAGCGGGGGGTTGATGAGCAGTTCTTC.